A few counts support the clone carrying this T cell receptor (beta chain). Its specificity is unknown. The identical CDR3 is also encoded by other nucleotide sequences in the sample. The V gene lost 2 bases and the J gene lost 2 bases, with 5 bases spanning the gap. The CDR3 is 12 residues long. Germline lookup yields CDR1 GTSNPN and CDR2 SVGIG (reference sequence). Profiling relied on immunoSEQ multiplex PCR, and the TCRdb table lists in-frame clones only, not all of them. Among 170,000 or so clones listed, approximately 86% were seen once. This specimen comes from a study of T cell responses to AZD1222 COVID-19 vaccine. Whole-study results and caveats: Spike-specific TCR breadth and depth rose after two AZD1222 doses. White British ancestry dominated among donors, who included more females, and clonal diversity was possibly underestimated.

Sequencing used peripheral blood, obtained 28 days after the second AZD1222 dose. This clonotype was sampled from an adult who received the AZD1222 COVID-19 vaccine. V usage is TRBV30 and J usage is TRBJ2-3; D is undetermined. CDR3 in amino acids: CAWSPPTDTQYF. The CDR3 bases are TGTGCCTGGAGTCCCCCCACAGATACGCAGTATTTT.